Sequencing of this TCR beta chain was carried out in a study of T cells in Graves' hyperthyroidism and ophthalmopathy. Findings and caveats of the study: In the blood, most expanded thyroid clonotypes above 0.001 appeared as well.

Points on this clonotype: No antigen is known for it.

Orbital computed tomography, thyroid ultrasound, serum thyroxine and TRAb, and clinical symptoms together informed the diagnoses. A roughly 9.3 ml volume of fresh peripheral blood provided the PBMCs. TCR beta CDR3 sequences were amplified from RNA transcripts. TCR CDR3 underwent first-round RT-PCR with the HTBI primer set. Via MiXCR, TCRdb re-called the multiplex PCR reads, giving one row per CDR3 protein. This sample has fewer than 400,000 distinct CDR3 sequences, with around a sixth found just once. Germline values: CDR1 MDHEN, CDR2 SYDVKM. V lost 5 bases to trimming and J lost 9 bases; unmatched junction nucleotides: 11. CDR3 length: 15 amino acids.

Sequencing was carried out using blood. This receptor was taken from a man aged 25 to 40 with Graves' hyperthyroidism. The chain carries TRBV28 and TRBJ2-3, with 10 nucleotides matching TRBD1. CDR3 coding DNA: TGTGCCAGCAGTCCCTCCGGGGACAGGGGCATAACGCAGTATTTT. Its protein product is CASSPSGDRGITQYF.